The T cell receptor (beta chain) under discussion was sequenced for a study of early T cells in non-severe SARS-CoV-2 infection. Overall study context: Chains stayed unpaired after sequencing of bulk RNA from unsorted whole blood.

The CDR3 has 15 amino acids. The V and J ends lost 2 bases and 2 bases, in that order; junction bases with no gene match: 4. Per the germline V gene, CDR1 is MNHEY and CDR2 is SVGAGI. In this sample, this clonotype turned up a few times. Its antigen is unknown. Molecules of cDNA were individually given unique molecular identifiers that were attached to them. One entry per CDR3 protein, called by TCRdb with MiXCR from the 5' RACE reads. The sample comprises tens of thousands of distinct CDR3 sequences, about 9.4% of which are singletons, and 5.9% rests with the top ten. Study-level findings and limits: VDJdb matching skewed toward anti-spike CD8 responses, missing private and CD4 specificities.

The specimen was whole blood. This clonotype originated in an adult who was a healthcare worker with PCR-confirmed SARS-CoV-2 infection or an uninfected control (not recorded which). V is TRBV6-5 and J is TRBJ1-1; 8 bases match TRBD1. The CDR3 nucleotides read TGTGCCAGCAGTTACGAGACAGGGGTCAACACTGAAGCTTTCTTT. Encoded protein: CASSYETGVNTEAFF.